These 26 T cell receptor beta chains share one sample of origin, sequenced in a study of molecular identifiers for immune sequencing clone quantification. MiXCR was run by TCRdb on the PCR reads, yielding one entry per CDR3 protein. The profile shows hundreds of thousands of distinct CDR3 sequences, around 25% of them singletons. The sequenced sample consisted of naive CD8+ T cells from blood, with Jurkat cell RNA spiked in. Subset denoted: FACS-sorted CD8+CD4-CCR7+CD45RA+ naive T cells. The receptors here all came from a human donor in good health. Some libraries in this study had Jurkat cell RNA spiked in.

The DNA of the CDR3 is TGTGCCAGTAGTAGAACACGCCGAGGGGAGAACACTGAAGCTTTCTTT. It is translated as CASSRTRRGENTEAFF. V is TRBV19 and J is TRBJ1-1; D possibly corresponds to TRBD1 (5 bases). The CDR3 is 16 residues long. Germline-derived CDR1 and CDR2 are LNHDA and SQIVND (reference sequence). The V end lost 4 bases, the J end lost 1 base, and 16 bases lay between the germline ends.

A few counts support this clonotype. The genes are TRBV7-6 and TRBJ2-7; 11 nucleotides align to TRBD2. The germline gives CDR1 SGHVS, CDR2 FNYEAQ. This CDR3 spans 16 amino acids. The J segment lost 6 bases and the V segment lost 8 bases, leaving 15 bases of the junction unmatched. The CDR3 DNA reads TGTGCCAGCGGCGCGGCTCTAGCGGGAGGAGGAAGCGAGCAGTACTTC. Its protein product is CASGAALAGGGSEQYF.

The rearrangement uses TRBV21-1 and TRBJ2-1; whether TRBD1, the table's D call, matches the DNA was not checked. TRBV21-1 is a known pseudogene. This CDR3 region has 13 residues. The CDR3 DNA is TGTGCCAGTAGGACAGGGGGTGGAAATGAGCAGTTCTTC. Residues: CASRTGGGNEQFF.

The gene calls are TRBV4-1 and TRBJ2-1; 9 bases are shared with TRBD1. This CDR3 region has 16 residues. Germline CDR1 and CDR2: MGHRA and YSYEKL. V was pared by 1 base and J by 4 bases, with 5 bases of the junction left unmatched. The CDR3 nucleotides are TGCGCCAGCAGCCAAGGGGACAGGGCATCTTACAATGAGCAGTTCTTC. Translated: CASSQGDRASYNEQFF.

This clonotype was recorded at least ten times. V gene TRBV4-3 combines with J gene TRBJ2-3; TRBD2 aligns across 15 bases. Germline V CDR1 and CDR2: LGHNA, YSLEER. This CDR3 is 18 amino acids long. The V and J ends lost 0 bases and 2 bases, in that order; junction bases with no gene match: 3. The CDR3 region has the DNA TGCGCCAGCAGCCAAGAGGGACTAGCGGGGGGATACACAGATACGCAGTATTTT. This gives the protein CASSQEGLAGGYTDTQYF.

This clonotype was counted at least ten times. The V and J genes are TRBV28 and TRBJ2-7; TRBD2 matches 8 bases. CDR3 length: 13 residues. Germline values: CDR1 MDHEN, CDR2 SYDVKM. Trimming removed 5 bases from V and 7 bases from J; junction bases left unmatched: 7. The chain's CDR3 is CASSPRGGVEQYF. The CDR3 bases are TGTGCCAGCAGTCCACGGGGGGGTGTTGAGCAGTACTTC.

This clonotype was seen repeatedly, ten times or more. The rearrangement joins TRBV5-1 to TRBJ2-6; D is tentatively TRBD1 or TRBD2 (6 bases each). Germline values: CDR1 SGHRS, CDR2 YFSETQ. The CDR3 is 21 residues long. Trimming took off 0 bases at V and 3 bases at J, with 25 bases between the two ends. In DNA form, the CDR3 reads TGCGCCAGCAGCTTGGCCGGGGTCGACGGGGGCGGTTTGGTTGGGGCCAACGTCCTGACTTTC. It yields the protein CASSLAGVDGGGLVGANVLTF.

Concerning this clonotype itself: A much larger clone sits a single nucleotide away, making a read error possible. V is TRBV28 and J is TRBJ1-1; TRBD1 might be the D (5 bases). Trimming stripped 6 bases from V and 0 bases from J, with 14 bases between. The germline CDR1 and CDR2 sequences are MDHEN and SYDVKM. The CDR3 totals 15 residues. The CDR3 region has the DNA TGTGCCAGCAGACCCCTACAGGAATTGAACACTGAAGCTTTCTTT. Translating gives CASRPLQELNTEAFF.

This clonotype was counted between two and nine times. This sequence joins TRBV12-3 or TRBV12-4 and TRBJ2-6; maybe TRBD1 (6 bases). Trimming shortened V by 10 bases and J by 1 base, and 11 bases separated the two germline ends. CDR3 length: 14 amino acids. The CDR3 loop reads CATTQGSGANVLTF. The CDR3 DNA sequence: TGTGCCACCACCCAGGGGTCTGGGGCCAACGTCCTGACTTTC.

DNA for the CDR3: TGTGCCAGCAGCCCACCGCAGGGAAGAGCGAACACCGGGGAGCTGTTTTTT. Translated, it gives CASSPPQGRANTGELFF. The chain has TRBV11-2 and TRBJ2-2; D possibly corresponds to TRBD1 (5 bases). Trimming removed 5 bases from V and 0 bases from J, with 16 bases in between. The germline CDR1 and CDR2 sequences are SGHAT and FQNNGV. CDR3 length: 17 residues.

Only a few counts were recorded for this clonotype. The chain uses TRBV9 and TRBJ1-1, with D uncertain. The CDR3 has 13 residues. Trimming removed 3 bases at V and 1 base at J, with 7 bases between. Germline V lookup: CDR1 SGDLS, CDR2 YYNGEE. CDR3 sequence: CASSAFKNTEAFF. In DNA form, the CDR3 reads TGTGCCAGCAGCGCCTTCAAGAACACTGAAGCTTTCTTT.

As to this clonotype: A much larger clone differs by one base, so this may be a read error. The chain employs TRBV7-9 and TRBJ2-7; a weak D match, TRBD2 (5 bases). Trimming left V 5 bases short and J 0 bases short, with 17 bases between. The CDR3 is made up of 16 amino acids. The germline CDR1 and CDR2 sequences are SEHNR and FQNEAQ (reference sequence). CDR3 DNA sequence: TGTGCCAGCAGCGCATCCGGCCCTGGGAGCTCCTACGAGCAGTACTTC. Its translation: CASSASGPGSSYEQYF.

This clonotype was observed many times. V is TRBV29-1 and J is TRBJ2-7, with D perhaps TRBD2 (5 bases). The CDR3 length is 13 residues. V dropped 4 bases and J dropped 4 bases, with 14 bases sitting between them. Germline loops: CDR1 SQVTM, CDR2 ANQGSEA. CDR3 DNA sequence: TGCAGCGTTGTTCCCCGGGGTTCTTACGAGCAGTACTTC. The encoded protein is CSVVPRGSYEQYF.

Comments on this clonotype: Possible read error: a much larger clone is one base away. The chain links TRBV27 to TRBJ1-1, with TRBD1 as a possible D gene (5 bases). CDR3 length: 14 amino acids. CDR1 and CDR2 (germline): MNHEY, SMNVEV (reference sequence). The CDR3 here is CASSFDSMNTEALF. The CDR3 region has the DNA TGTGCCAGCAGTTTCGACAGTATGAACACTGAAGCTCTCTTT.

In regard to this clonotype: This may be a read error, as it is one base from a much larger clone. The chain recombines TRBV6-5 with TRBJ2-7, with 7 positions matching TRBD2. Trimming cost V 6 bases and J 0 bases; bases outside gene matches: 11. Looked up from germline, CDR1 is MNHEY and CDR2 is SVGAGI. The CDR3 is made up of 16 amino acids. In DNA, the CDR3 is TGTGCCAGCAGCCCAGGGAGGGTGCTGACCTCCTACGAGCAGTACTTC. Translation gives CASSPGRVLTSYEQYF.

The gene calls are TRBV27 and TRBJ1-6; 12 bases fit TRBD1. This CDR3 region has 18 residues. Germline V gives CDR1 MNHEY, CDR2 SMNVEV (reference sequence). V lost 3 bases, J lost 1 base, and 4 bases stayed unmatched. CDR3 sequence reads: CASSFGTGGLSYNSPLHF. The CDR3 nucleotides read TGTGCCAGCAGTTTCGGGACAGGGGGCTTGTCCTATAATTCACCCCTCCACTTT.

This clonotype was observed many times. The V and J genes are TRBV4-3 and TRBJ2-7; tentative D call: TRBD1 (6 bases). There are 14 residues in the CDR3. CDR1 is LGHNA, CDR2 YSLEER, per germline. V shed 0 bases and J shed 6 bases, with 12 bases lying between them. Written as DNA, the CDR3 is TGCGCCAGCAGCCAAGATCCCACAGGGCGCGAGCAGTACTTC. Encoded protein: CASSQDPTGREQYF.

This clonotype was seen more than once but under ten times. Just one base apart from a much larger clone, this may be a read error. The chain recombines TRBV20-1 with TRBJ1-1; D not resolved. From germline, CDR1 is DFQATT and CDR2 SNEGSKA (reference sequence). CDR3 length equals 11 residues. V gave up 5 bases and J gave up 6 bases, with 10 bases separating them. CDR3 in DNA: TGCAGTGCTCTGGCCAGCGCTGAAGCTTTCTTT. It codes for CSALASAEAFF.

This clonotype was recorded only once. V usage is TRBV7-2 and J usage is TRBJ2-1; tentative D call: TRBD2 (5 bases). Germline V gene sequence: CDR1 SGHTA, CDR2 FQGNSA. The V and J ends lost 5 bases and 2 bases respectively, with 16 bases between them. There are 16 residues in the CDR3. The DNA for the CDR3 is TGTGCCAGCAGCCGTACATTATCCGGGGCCTACAATGAGCAGTTCTTC. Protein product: CASSRTLSGAYNEQFF.

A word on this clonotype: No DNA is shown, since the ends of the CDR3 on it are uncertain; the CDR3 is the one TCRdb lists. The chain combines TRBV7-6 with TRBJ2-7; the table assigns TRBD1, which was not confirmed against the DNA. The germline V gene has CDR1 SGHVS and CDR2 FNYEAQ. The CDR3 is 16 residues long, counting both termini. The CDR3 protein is CASSFGAGSLGYEQYF.

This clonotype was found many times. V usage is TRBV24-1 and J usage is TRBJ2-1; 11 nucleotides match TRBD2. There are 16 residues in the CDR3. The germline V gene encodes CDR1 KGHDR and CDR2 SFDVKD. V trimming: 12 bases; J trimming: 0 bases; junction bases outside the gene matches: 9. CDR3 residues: CASPASGGTSYNEQFF. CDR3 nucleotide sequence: TGTGCCTCGCCCGCTAGCGGGGGGACCTCCTACAATGAGCAGTTCTTC.

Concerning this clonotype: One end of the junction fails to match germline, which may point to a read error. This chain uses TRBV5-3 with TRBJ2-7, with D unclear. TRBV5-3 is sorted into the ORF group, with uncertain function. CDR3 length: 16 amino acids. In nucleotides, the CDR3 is TGTGCCAGCAGCTTGGCGAGCCACAGTAGCTCCTACGAGCAGTACTTC. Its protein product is CASSLASHSSSYEQYF.

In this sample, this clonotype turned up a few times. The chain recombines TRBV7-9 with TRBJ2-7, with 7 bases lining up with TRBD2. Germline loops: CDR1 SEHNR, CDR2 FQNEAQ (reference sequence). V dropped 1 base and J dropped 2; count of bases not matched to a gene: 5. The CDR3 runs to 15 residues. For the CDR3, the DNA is TGTGCCAGCAGCTTAGTCCTAGCGGAAACCTACGAGCAGTACTTC. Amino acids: CASSLVLAETYEQYF.

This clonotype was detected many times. The CDR3 bases are TGTGCCAGCAGCGTACGTAACTCCCCGAACACCGGGGAGCTGTTTTTT. This translates into CASSVRNSPNTGELFF. The chain employs TRBV9 and TRBJ2-2; D not certain. This CDR3 comprises 16 residues. CDR1 SGDLS and CDR2 YYNGEE come from the germline V gene. V was clipped by 1 base and J by 0 bases, with 10 bases between them.

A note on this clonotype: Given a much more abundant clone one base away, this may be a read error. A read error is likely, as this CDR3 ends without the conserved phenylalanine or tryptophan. CDR3 DNA sequence: TGTGCCAGCAGCTTAAGGACACCCGAATTATACACAGATACGCAGTATCTT. This encodes CASSLRTPELYTDTQYL. V is TRBV7-2 and J is TRBJ2-3; TRBD1 is a possible D gene (5 bases). Trimming took off 2 bases at V and 2 bases at J, with 17 bases between the two ends. CDR1 SGHTA and CDR2 FQGNSA come from the germline V gene. CDR3 length equals 17 residues.

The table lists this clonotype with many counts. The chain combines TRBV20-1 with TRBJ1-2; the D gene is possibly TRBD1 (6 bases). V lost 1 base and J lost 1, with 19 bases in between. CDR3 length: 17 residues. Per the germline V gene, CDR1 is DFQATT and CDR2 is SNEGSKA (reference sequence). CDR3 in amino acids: CSARGPSGGRFNYGYTF. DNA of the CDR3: TGCAGTGCTAGAGGACCCTCTGGGGGCCGATTTAACTATGGCTACACCTTC.